Here is one TCR beta chain with its context. The data derive from a study of cytomegalovirus exposure and HLA in healthy donors. The PCR ran on 60 Vbeta and 13 Jbeta primers. Sequenced by immunoSEQ multiplex PCR; TCRdb stores in-frame clones only, minus some. The sample has roughly 190,000 clones; about four fifths are singletons. This clonotype originated in a woman in her fifties or sixties in good health and CMV-seronegative. The material sequenced was PBMCs.

For the CDR3, the DNA is TGCGCCAGCAGCTTGGTAGCGGGAGAACCTTACGAGCAGTACTTC. Its translation: CASSLVAGEPYEQYF. The chain uses TRBV5-1 and TRBJ2-7; the match to TRBD2 covers 9 bases. CDR3 length: 15 residues. The V and J ends lost 0 bases and 4 bases, in that order; junction bases with no gene match: 5. CDR1 and CDR2 (germline): SGHRS, YFSETQ.